These 16 T cell receptor beta chains came from one sample sequenced in a study of blood T cell repertoires in COVID-19. TCRdb's copy holds only in-frame clones and misses some; the assay was immunoSEQ multiplex PCR. This sample has tens of thousands of clones, with around nine tenths found just once. The specimen was peripheral blood. These receptors were obtained from a man in his fifties with COVID-19, enrolled during active disease.

The rearrangement links TRBV3-1 (or the pseudogene TRBV3-2) to TRBJ2-2; 8 positions match TRBD1. Germline lookup yields CDR1 LGHDT and CDR2 YNNKEL (reference sequence). Germline trimming cut 1 base from V and 3 bases from J; bases unmatched to any gene: 4. The CDR3 spans 16 residues. CDR3 DNA: TGTGCCAGCAGCCAAGTAAACAGGGGGGACACCGGGGAGCTGTTTTTT. As protein: CASSQVNRGDTGELFF.

This chain uses TRBV6-2 or TRBV6-3 with TRBJ2-2; no clear D. The V gene lost 0 bases and the J gene lost 4 bases, with 6 bases spanning the gap. The CDR3 totals 14 residues. Germline V gives CDR1 MNHEY, CDR2 SVGEGT. The CDR3 region has the DNA TGTGCCAGCAGTTACTCCCGAGGCACCGGGGAGCTGTTTTTT. Protein: CASSYSRGTGELFF.

The V and J genes are TRBV19 and TRBJ1-2; D gene ambiguous. Looked up from germline, CDR1 is LNHDA and CDR2 is SQIVND (reference sequence). V dropped 3 bases and J dropped 4 bases, with 21 bases sitting between them. The CDR3 runs to 17 residues. CDR3 nucleotide sequence: TGTGCCAGTAGTATTTCTGTGTTTTCCCGGGGTAGCTATGGCTACACCTTC. Translating gives CASSISVFSRGSYGYTF.

The chain combines TRBV15 with TRBJ2-5; 9 bases map to TRBD1. The trim removed 0 bases at V and 4 bases at J, leaving 12 bases unmatched. Germline CDR1 reads LNHNV; CDR2 reads YYDKDF (reference sequence). This CDR3 has 18 residues. The CDR3 coding sequence is TGTGCCACCAGCAGAGATTGGGGACAGGGAATACGGCGAGAGACCCAGTACTTC. Residues: CATSRDWGQGIRRETQYF.

The gene calls are TRBV11-2 and TRBJ2-7; D is unresolved. The CDR3 has 11 amino acids. Germline CDR1 reads SGHAT; CDR2 reads FQNNGV. Trimming took 5 bases from V and 1 from J, leaving 3 bases between them. For the CDR3, the DNA is TGTGCCAGCAGCCCATCCTACGAGCAGTACTTC. It is translated as CASSPSYEQYF.

The chain combines TRBV11-3 with TRBJ2-1, with 11 bases that match TRBD2. The CDR3 covers 18 residues. Germline V gives CDR1 SGHNT, CDR2 YENEEA. V gave up 1 base and J gave up 4 bases; unmatched junction bases: 9. The CDR3 DNA reads as TGTGCCAGCAGCTTAGGATCCGTGACTAGCGGGATATACAATGAGCAGTTCTTC. Translation gives CASSLGSVTSGIYNEQFF.

This chain links TRBV18 with TRBJ2-1; 11 nucleotides line up with TRBD1. Germline V lookup: CDR1 KGHSH, CDR2 LQKENI. V was clipped by 3 bases and J by 3 bases; unmatched bases: 1. This CDR3 is 15 amino acids long. CDR3 amino acids: CASSPGTGGYNEQFF. The CDR3 nucleotides read TGTGCCAGCTCACCTGGGACAGGGGGCTACAATGAGCAGTTCTTC. Combining the CDR3 with reference TRBV18 and TRBJ2-1 gives the whole variable domain NAGVMQNPRHLVRRRGQEARLRCSPMKGHSHVYWYRQLPEEGLKFMVYLQKENIIDESGMPKERFSAEFPKEGPSILRIQQVVRGDSAAYFCASSPGTGGYNEQFFGPGTRLTVL.

The chain links TRBV10-3 to TRBJ1-1; D is ambiguous. Germline CDR1 is ENHRY and CDR2 is SYGVKD. The CDR3 has 13 amino acids. Trimming took 9 bases from V and 2 from J, leaving 13 bases between them. The CDR3 bases are TGTGCCATACAAGACTTAGAAAACACTGAAGCTTTCTTT. Encoded protein: CAIQDLENTEAFF.

The CDR3 DNA follows: TGTGCCAGCAGCTTATTAGCGGGAGGGCCTCGCAATGAGCAGTTCTTC. Its translation: CASSLLAGGPRNEQFF. The rearrangement uses TRBV7-2 and TRBJ2-1; TRBD2 matches 11 bases. The J segment lost 6 bases and the V segment lost 2 bases, leaving 6 bases of the junction unmatched. CDR1 is SGHTA and CDR2 is FQGNSA in the germline V gene. The CDR3 spans 16 residues.

The sample holds one count of this clone. The chain recombines TRBV9 with TRBJ2-6, with D tentatively TRBD1 (5 bases). CDR3 length: 15 residues. Trimming left V 1 base short and J 1 base short, with 6 bases between. Germline V gives CDR1 SGDLS, CDR2 YYNGEE. CDR3 sequence (DNA): TGTGCCAGCAGCGTACAGGGTTCTGGGGCCAACGTCCTGACTTTC. It codes for CASSVQGSGANVLTF.

This chain links TRBV20-1 with TRBJ2-1; 8 bases are a match to TRBD1. The CDR3 length is 16 residues. J lost 7 bases, V lost 3 bases, and 14 bases had no gene match. The germline CDR1 and CDR2 sequences are DFQATT and SNEGSKA (reference sequence). The CDR3 nucleotides are TGCAGTGCTAGTGGGGCACTCGGGACAGGTCCTAATGAGCAGTTCTTC. Amino acid sequence: CSASGALGTGPNEQFF.

DNA for the CDR3: TGTGCCAGCAGCAACTTCAAGACAGGGCCTTCTGAGCAGTACTTC. This gives the protein CASSNFKTGPSEQYF. The chain links TRBV5-4 to TRBJ2-7; 7 nucleotides align to TRBD1. CDR1 is SGHNT, CDR2 YYREEE, per germline (reference sequence). V trimming: 4 bases; J trimming: 7 bases; junction bases outside the gene matches: 14. This CDR3 is 15 amino acids long.

The CDR3 here is CASSYSTGLNTEAFF. The CDR3 region has the DNA TGTGCCAGCAGTTACTCGACAGGGTTGAACACTGAAGCTTTCTTT. This rearrangement joins TRBV6-2 or TRBV6-3 to TRBJ1-1; 7 bases fit TRBD1. Germline values: CDR1 MNHEY, CDR2 SVGEGT. V lost 0 bases and J lost 0; bases outside the gene matches: 1. The CDR3 covers 15 residues.

For the CDR3, the DNA is TGTGCCAGCAGCCAAATGACTAGCGCAGATACGCAGTATTTT. This encodes CASSQMTSADTQYF. The chain employs TRBV3-1 (or the pseudogene TRBV3-2) and TRBJ2-3; 8 bases map to TRBD2. Looked up from germline, CDR1 is LGHDT and CDR2 is YNNKEL (reference sequence). Unmatched junction bases numbered 2, after V lost 2 bases and J lost 4 bases. The CDR3 is 14 residues long.

This chain links TRBV5-1 with TRBJ2-3; 10 positions agree with TRBD2. The germline V gene encodes CDR1 SGHRS and CDR2 YFSETQ. V shed 5 bases and J 0 bases; nucleotides not matched to a gene: 0. The CDR3 runs 14 residues. The CDR3 reads CASRTSGSTDTQYF. The CDR3 DNA sequence: TGCGCCAGCAGGACTAGCGGGAGCACAGATACGCAGTATTTT.

The chain links TRBV19 to TRBJ1-5, with 11 bases identical to TRBD1. Germline loops: CDR1 LNHDA, CDR2 SQIVND (reference sequence). This CDR3 region has 15 residues. The J segment lost 7 bases and the V segment lost 3 bases, leaving 5 bases of the junction unmatched. The CDR3 loop reads CASSMGQGESQPQHF. CDR3 bases: TGTGCCAGTAGTATGGGACAGGGGGAATCGCAGCCCCAGCATTTT.